This T cell receptor beta chain was captured in a study of blood T cell repertoires in COVID-19. For the study at large: Collection of acute and convalescent COVID-19 samples took place in the United States, Italy and Spain.

There are a few counts of this clone. Sequencing used immunoSEQ multiplex PCR; TCRdb keeps in-frame clones, though not all of them. The data show under 400,000 clones, 88% seen once. Recruitment covered about 25 US areas and drew participants whose ages spanned 18 to 89 years. With V trimmed by 4 bases and J by 7 bases, 14 bases remained unmatched. This CDR3 has 16 amino acids. CDR1 SGDLS and CDR2 YYNGEE come from the germline V gene. The sequencing sample was made of PBMCs or T cells enriched from blood (not recorded which). The V call is TRBV9, the J call TRBJ2-1; 7 bases fit TRBD2. The TCR sequence derives from a woman aged 30 to 39 who had been exposed to COVID-19. CDR3 nucleotide sequence: TGTGCCAGCAGCTTGCGACTAGCCACTAAGGGTAATGAGCAGTTCTTC. Translating it yields CASSLRLATKGNEQFF.